Each of the 14 T cell receptor beta chains below was sequenced from the same sample in a study of beta chain features in type 1 diabetes. Reverse transcribing all isolated RNA meant expressed TCRB transcripts were sequenced. The protocol was immunoSEQ multiplex PCR, while the TCRdb copy is restricted to in-frame clones and leaves out a portion. The sample lists 150,000 to 190,000 clones; around 8.5% were seen once. Sequencing used central memory CD4+ T cells from blood. The receptors come from a man between 18 and 35 years old in good health.

This clone turned up a few times. V and J are TRBV2 and TRBJ2-2; a weak D match, TRBD2 (5 bases). The V and J ends lost 7 bases and 6 bases respectively, with 12 bases between them. Germline V gene lookup returns CDR1 SNHLY and CDR2 FYNNEI. CDR3 size: 13 residues. This CDR3 reads CASTREIAGELFF. The CDR3 region has the DNA TGTGCCAGCACGAGGGAGATTGCCGGGGAGCTGTTTTTT.

The CDR3 DNA is TGTGCCAGCAGCCAGTCACCGGGACAGAAGAATGAAAAACTGTTTTTT. This gives the protein CASSQSPGQKNEKLFF. The rearrangement joins TRBV4-2 to TRBJ1-4, with 7 bases that match TRBD1. Germline assignment: CDR1 LGHNA and CDR2 YNFKEQ. This CDR3 spans 16 amino acids. The trim removed 3 bases at V and 5 bases at J, leaving 9 bases unmatched.

The CDR3 DNA sequence: TGTGCCAGCAGCCCGGCCGGAGGGCGAAGAGAGACCCAGTACTTC. It specifies CASSPAGGRRETQYF. The rearrangement uses TRBV5-4 and TRBJ2-5; D is possibly TRBD2 (6 bases). This CDR3 comprises 15 residues. Per germline, CDR1 SGHNT and CDR2 YYREEE (reference sequence). V was shortened by 4 bases and J by 4 bases, with 17 bases between the two germline ends.

This chain's CDR3 is CASSLESGGLGEQYF. The DNA for the CDR3 is TGTGCCAGCTCACTCGAAAGCGGCGGGCTCGGCGAGCAGTACTTC. J is TRBJ2-7 and V is TRBV18, with D perhaps matching TRBD2 (5 bases). Germline V CDR1 and CDR2: KGHSH, LQKENI. Trimming removed 4 bases from V and 6 bases from J, with 19 bases in between. The CDR3 extends over 15 amino acids.

This chain joins TRBV15 and TRBJ1-2, with TRBD1 matching 9 bases. Germline CDR1 reads LNHNV; CDR2 reads YYDKDF (reference sequence). The CDR3 consists of 15 residues. Trimming at V came to 0 bases and at J to 7 bases, leaving 6 bases not matched to a gene. The CDR3 spells CATSREDRGTGGYTF. The CDR3, as DNA: TGTGCCACCAGCAGAGAGGACAGGGGAACGGGTGGCTACACCTTC.

This clone appeared many times. The rearrangement joins TRBV27 to TRBJ2-1, with TRBD2 matching 7 bases. The V gene end was trimmed by 6 bases and the J gene end by 4 bases; junction bases not matched to a gene: 12. This CDR3 spans 16 amino acids. Looked up from germline, CDR1 is MNHEY and CDR2 is SMNVEV (reference sequence). The CDR3, as DNA: TGTGCCAGCAGCCTCGCTGCTAGCGGACCTTACAATGAGCAGTTCTTC. Translation gives CASSLAASGPYNEQFF.

The V and J genes are TRBV30 and TRBJ2-3; D is tentatively TRBD1 or TRBD2 (10 bases each). The CDR3 consists of 24 residues. Germline V gene data show CDR1 as GTSNPN and CDR2 as SVGIG (reference sequence). V lost 2 bases to trimming and J lost 4 bases, with 43 bases between them. CDR3: CAWSPPRTGGIWPSGRPSADTQYF. CDR3 DNA sequence: TGTGCCTGGAGTCCCCCCCGGACAGGGGGTATATGGCCTAGCGGGAGACCGAGCGCAGATACGCAGTATTTT.

This clone was counted at least ten times. The chain combines TRBV4-2 with TRBJ1-2; 9 bases line up with TRBD1. The CDR3 is made up of 15 amino acids. CDR1 and CDR2 (germline): LGHNA, YNFKEQ. The ends lost 5 bases at V and 0 bases at J; junction bases unmatched: 4. CDR3 coding DNA: TGTGCCAGCAGCTGGGACAGGGCTTCTAACTATGGCTACACCTTC. It yields the protein CASSWDRASNYGYTF.

This chain uses TRBV6-1 with TRBJ2-2, with 8 bases matching TRBD1. Trimming removed 0 bases from V and 13 bases from J; junction bases left unmatched: 10. This CDR3 is 15 amino acids long. Germline assignment: CDR1 MNHNS and CDR2 SASEGT. The CDR3 DNA reads TGTGCCAGCAGTGAAGCAGGCCGGACAGGGAGGAGGCTGTTTTTT. Residues: CASSEAGRTGRRLFF.

In this sample, this clone turned up a few times. Within the sample, other DNA sequences also encode this same CDR3. The V gene is TRBV30, the J gene TRBJ1-1; TRBD1 is a possible D gene (6 bases). The V gene lost 3 bases and the J gene lost 1 base, with 12 bases spanning the gap. Germline values: CDR1 GTSNPN, CDR2 SVGIG (reference sequence). CDR3 length equals 14 residues. The CDR3 DNA is TGTGCCTGGAGCAACCGAGGGGGGAACACTGAAGCTTTCTTT. It encodes CAWSNRGGNTEAFF.

This clone has a single count. Other nucleotide sequences from this sample produce the same CDR3. This sequence joins TRBV7-8 and TRBJ1-2; TRBD1 matches 7 bases. This CDR3 contains 14 residues. V lost 1 base and J lost 6; bases outside the gene matches: 5. Germline CDR1 and CDR2: SGHVS and FQNEAQ. In nucleotides, the CDR3 is TGTGCCAGCAGCTTAGAACAGGGGATAAATGGCTACACCTTC. Its protein is CASSLEQGINGYTF.

J is TRBJ1-1 and V is TRBV5-1; TRBD1 agrees at 7 bases. The V segment lost 4 bases and the J segment 0 bases; nucleotides outside the gene matches: 9. The length of the CDR3 is 16 residues. CDR1 and CDR2 (germline): SGHRS, YFSETQ. CDR3 DNA: TGCGCCAGCAGCGTAAGATCGACAGGGTTGAACACTGAAGCTTTCTTT. This gives the protein CASSVRSTGLNTEAFF.

In its sample, this clone was seen a few times. The rearrangement joins TRBV30 to TRBJ1-2, with TRBD1 matching 9 bases. The germline V gene has CDR1 GTSNPN and CDR2 SVGIG (reference sequence). The CDR3 spans 13 residues. The CDR3 loop reads CAGNLGTGSGYTF. In nucleotides, the CDR3 is TGTGCTGGAAATCTAGGGACAGGGTCCGGCTACACCTTC.

The rearrangement links TRBV6-6 to TRBJ1-2; 10 bases map to TRBD1. The trim removed 6 bases at V and 0 bases at J, leaving 7 bases unmatched. The CDR3 loop spans 16 amino acids. The germline CDR1 and CDR2 sequences are MNHNY and SVGAGI (reference sequence). The CDR3 DNA follows: TGTGCCAGCAGCCAGGGACAGGGGATCTCTAACTATGGCTACACCTTC. Its translation: CASSQGQGISNYGYTF.